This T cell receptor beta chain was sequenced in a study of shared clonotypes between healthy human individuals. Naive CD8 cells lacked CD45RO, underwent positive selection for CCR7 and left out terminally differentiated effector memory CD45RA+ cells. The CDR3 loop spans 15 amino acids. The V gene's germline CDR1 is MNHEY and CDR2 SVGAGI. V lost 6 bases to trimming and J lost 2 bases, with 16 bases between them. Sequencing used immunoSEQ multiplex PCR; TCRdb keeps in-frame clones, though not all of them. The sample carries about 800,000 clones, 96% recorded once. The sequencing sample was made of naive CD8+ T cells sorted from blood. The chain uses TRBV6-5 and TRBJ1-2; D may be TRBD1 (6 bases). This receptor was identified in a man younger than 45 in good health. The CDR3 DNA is TGTGCCAGCAGGCCAGGGGCCAATCTCAACTATGGCTACACCTTC. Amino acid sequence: CASRPGANLNYGYTF.